A selection of T cell receptor beta chains follows, all from one sample in a study of T cells in Graves' hyperthyroidism and ophthalmopathy. TCRdb called the multiplex PCR reads again in MiXCR, with one record for every CDR3 protein. The sample has hundreds of thousands of distinct CDR3 sequences, around 19% seen once. The sample consisted of blood. The origin of the receptors is a woman between 45 and 65 years old with Graves' hyperthyroidism that later progressed to Graves' ophthalmopathy. CDR3s include the opening cysteine and the closing phenylalanine or tryptophan. Fields, in order: D gene, V gene, CDR3 length, clone size, J gene, CDR3 DNA, CDR3 protein. The D gene is left open where the match is weak. The listing skips clone size in some rows; elsewhere it reads once, few, many or a size class.

>TRBD1|TRBV16|16|few|TRBJ2-6
TGTGCCAGCACCGGGGACAGCTACTCTGGGGCCAACGTCCTGACTTTC
CASTGDSYSGANVLTF
>-|TRBV7-6|16|-|TRBJ1-1
TGTGCCAGCACCGCATTCGTAACAGAGGCGAACACTGAAGCTTTCTTT
CASTAFVTEANTEAFF
>TRBD1|TRBV27|15|many|TRBJ1-1
TGTGCCAGCATGAGACAGGGGTTCTCGAACACTGAAGCTTTCTTT
CASMRQGFSNTEAFF
>-|TRBV27|13|-|TRBJ1-2
TGTGCCAGCAGCCCTAGTGGTCCATATGGCTACACCTTC
CASSPSGPYGYTF
>TRBD1|TRBV12-5|12|-|TRBJ2-1
TGTGCTTCCGGGACAGGGGACAATGAGCAGTTCTTC
CASGTGDNEQFF
>TRBD1|TRBV6-6|14|-|TRBJ2-7
TGTGCCAGCAGTTACCTACAGGGGTTCAACGAGCAGTACTTC
CASSYLQGFNEQYF
>-|TRBV6-2/TRBV6-3|12|-|TRBJ2-2
TGTGCCAGTTCTAGATTAGGCGGGGAGCTGTTTTTT
CASSRLGGELFF
>TRBD1|TRBV10-3|17|many|TRBJ1-5
TGTGCCATCAGTCCTAACCATCCTACAGGGGGAAATCAGCCCCAGCATTTT
CAISPNHPTGGNQPQHF
>-|TRBV5-1|15|-|TRBJ2-6
TGCGCCAGCAGCCCCCCCTTTGCTGGGGCCAACGTCCTGACTTTC
CASSPPFAGANVLTF
>-|TRBV2|14|-|TRBJ2-7
TGTGCCAGCATCCTACGTCAGGGGACCTACGAGCAGTACTTC
CASILRQGTYEQYF
>TRBD1|TRBV4-1|16|-|TRBJ2-5
TGCGCCAGCAGCCAAGAGGGGGACAGGGCTTGGGAGACCCAGTACTTC
CASSQEGDRAWETQYF
>TRBD1|TRBV25-1|15|few|TRBJ1-2
TGTGCCAGCAGTGGGGGACAGAAGTCTAACTATGGCTACACCTTC
CASSGGQKSNYGYTF
>-|TRBV18|17|few|TRBJ1-6
TGTGCCAGCTCACCACTCCGAGGGCCAGTTTATAATTCACCCCTCCACTTT
CASSPLRGPVYNSPLHF
>-|TRBV19|15|-|TRBJ1-1
TGTGCCAGTAGTATTGTTGGGGTTTTGAACACTGAAGCTTTCTTT
CASSIVGVLNTEAFF
>-|TRBV12-3/TRBV12-4|14|many|TRBJ1-2
TGTGCCAGCAGGCCTGACGGCATCCCCTATGGCTACACCTTC
CASRPDGIPYGYTF
>TRBD1|TRBV3-1|19|-|TRBJ2-6
TGTGCCAGCAGCCAAGCCCCCCAGGGGGCAGTCTCTGGGGCCAACGTCCTGACTTTC
CASSQAPQGAVSGANVLTF
>TRBD1|TRBV7-9|14|-|TRBJ1-2
TGTGCCAGCAACAATGAGGACAGGGACTATGGCTACACCTTC
CASNNEDRDYGYTF
>TRBD1|TRBV18|15|-|TRBJ2-1
TGTGCCAGCTCACGGCCGGGACAGGGGTACAATGAGCAGTTCTTC
CASSRPGQGYNEQFF
>TRBD2|TRBV5-1|15|many|TRBJ2-2
TGCGCCAGCAGCCCCAAGACTAGCGGCACCGGGGAGCTGTTTTTT
CASSPKTSGTGELFF
>-|TRBV18|19|-|TRBJ2-7
TGTGCCAGCTCACTTACGTACTACAGAGGGACATCCCACTCCTACGAGCAGTACTTC
CASSLTYYRGTSHSYEQYF
>-|TRBV6-2/TRBV6-3|16|few|TRBJ2-5
TGTGCCAGCAGTTACCGTACCCTAGGACCAAAAGAGACCCAGTACTTC
CASSYRTLGPKETQYF
>TRBD2|TRBV20-1|15|-|TRBJ2-6
TGCAGTGCAACGAGCGGGGGGGCTGGGGCCAACGTCCTGACTTTC
CSATSGGAGANVLTF
>-|TRBV7-9|15|-|TRBJ2-1
TGTGCCAGCAGCCTGGGGGACAACACCTACAATGAGCAGTTCTTC
CASSLGDNTYNEQFF
>TRBD1|TRBV6-1|16|many|TRBJ2-3
TGTGCCAGCAGTGAAGCAGGGGGCGTCAGCACAGATACGCAGTATTTT
CASSEAGGVSTDTQYF
>-|TRBV10-3|15|-|TRBJ1-5
TGTGCCATCAGTGAGTCGCGGGGGGGCGATCAGCCCCAGCATTTT
CAISESRGGDQPQHF
>TRBD1|TRBV12-3/TRBV12-4|14|many|TRBJ2-5
TGTGCCAGTGCAATAGGGACAGGTCGAGAGACCCAGTACTTC
CASAIGTGRETQYF
>-|TRBV12-3/TRBV12-4|12|many|TRBJ1-1
TGTGCCAGCAGCCCGACAGGTCCTGAAGCTTTCTTT
CASSPTGPEAFF
>-|TRBV7-8|13|few|TRBJ1-1
TGTGCCAGCAGCAATGGGGGAACCACTGAAGCTTTCTTT
CASSNGGTTEAFF
>TRBD2|TRBV20-1|18|-|TRBJ2-5
TGCAGTGCTCCACCGGCTAGCGGGGGCCGGGGGTTTTTAGAGACCCAGTACTTC
CSAPPASGGRGFLETQYF
>-|TRBV29-1|14|few|TRBJ2-2
TGCAGCATCACCGGGACGGCGAACACCGGGGAGCTGTTTTTT
CSITGTANTGELFF
>-|TRBV3-1|20|-|TRBJ1-3
TGTGCCAGCAGCCAAGTGGGGCAGGGCCTACTTCGGGATTCTGGAAACACCATATATTTT
CASSQVGQGLLRDSGNTIYF
>TRBD1|TRBV12-3/TRBV12-4|14|-|TRBJ1-1
TGTGCCAGCAGCCTTCAGGACAGGGGAACTGAAGCTTTCTTT
CASSLQDRGTEAFF
>-|TRBV20-1|14|many|TRBJ1-1
TGCAGTGCTAGTGGGGGGGAAATGAACACTGAAGCTTTCTTT
CSASGGEMNTEAFF
>TRBD1|TRBV4-2|18|-|TRBJ2-7
TGTGCCAGCAGCACCCAGGAAAGACTCGGACAGGGCTCCTACGAGCAGTACTTC
CASSTQERLGQGSYEQYF
>-|TRBV5-1|14|many|TRBJ1-1
TGCGCCAGCAGCTTGAAGGGGCAGAACACTGAAGCTTTCTTT
CASSLKGQNTEAFF
>-|TRBV2|13|few|TRBJ2-1
TGTGCCAGCAGGAAACTGGGGTTCGATGAGCAGTTCTTC
CASRKLGFDEQFF
>-|TRBV5-1|14|many|TRBJ2-5
TGCGCCAGCAGCTTGACCACAGGTCAAGAGACCCAGTACTTC
CASSLTTGQETQYF
>-|TRBV5-1|16|many|TRBJ2-3
TGCGCCAGCAGCCCTGTTTTTCGGCCGGACACAGATACGCAGTATTTT
CASSPVFRPDTDTQYF
>-|TRBV5-1|15|many|TRBJ1-4
TGCGCCAGCAGCTTGGCAACGGCAACTAATGAAAAACTGTTTTTT
CASSLATATNEKLFF
>TRBD2|TRBV13|16|-|TRBJ2-7
TGTGCCAGCAGCCTGCGGCTAGCGGGGGGTCCCGACGAGCAGTACTTC
CASSLRLAGGPDEQYF
>TRBD1|TRBV5-1|13|few|TRBJ2-7
TGCGCCAGCAGCTTGCCTACAGGGGCCGAGCAGTACTTC
CASSLPTGAEQYF
>-|TRBV4-1|14|few|TRBJ2-1
TGCGCCAGCAGCCATAACAGGGAGGCCAATGAGCAGTTCTTC
CASSHNREANEQFF
>-|TRBV7-8|15|-|TRBJ2-1
TGTGCCAGCTACTTACCGGGCAGGGACGGCAATGAGCAGTTCTTC
CASYLPGRDGNEQFF
>-|TRBV4-1|14|once|TRBJ1-2
TGCGCCAGCAGCCAAGGTCCAGCTCTGGGAGGCTACACCTTC
CASSQGPALGGYTF
>TRBD1|TRBV6-2/TRBV6-3|14|-|TRBJ2-5
TGTGCCAGCAGTTACGTCGACAGGGAAGAGACCCAGTACTTC
CASSYVDREETQYF
>-|TRBV10-3|19|many|TRBJ1-5
TGTGCCATCAGTGGAGAGGGGCGTAACCCTTTAGGAGGCAATCAGCCCCAGCATTTT
CAISGEGRNPLGGNQPQHF
>-|TRBV20-1|13|many|TRBJ2-7
TGCAGTGCTAGCGGGGTGCCTTCCTACGAGCAGTACTTC
CSASGVPSYEQYF
>-|TRBV11-3|15|many|TRBJ2-5
TGTGCCAGCAGCGCGGGACCCGCTGGAGGGGAGACCCAGTACTTC
CASSAGPAGGETQYF
>-|TRBV7-8|16|-|TRBJ1-1
TGTGCCAGCAGCCCAAATCGGCAGAGGGGGTCCACTGAAGCTTTCTTT
CASSPNRQRGSTEAFF
>-|TRBV19|15|-|TRBJ1-1
TGTGCCAGTAGTCCTGGGTCGCCTTTTGTCGCTGAAGCTTTCTTT
CASSPGSPFVAEAFF
>TRBD1|TRBV19|15|few|TRBJ2-1
TGTGCCACCCAAACCGGGACAGGGGCTAACAATGAGCAGTTCTTC
CATQTGTGANNEQFF
>-|TRBV18|15|many|TRBJ2-1
TGTGCCAGCTCACCAGCAGGTAGCTCCTACAATGAGCAGTTCTTC
CASSPAGSSYNEQFF
>-|TRBV6-1|15|-|TRBJ2-6
TGTGCCAGCAGAGCACAGGGCTCTGGGGCCAACGTCCTGACTTTC
CASRAQGSGANVLTF
>-|TRBV2|15|many|TRBJ1-1
TGTGCCAGCAGTGAATGGGGACCGCCGAACACTGAAGCTTTCTTT
CASSEWGPPNTEAFF
>-|TRBV6-2/TRBV6-3|16|-|TRBJ2-1
TGTGCCAGCAGTCCCCAGAGTGCGACTAGTGGCAATGAGCAGTTCTTC
CASSPQSATSGNEQFF
>TRBD2|TRBV7-2|15|-|TRBJ2-1
TGTGCCAGCAGCGTGAATGGGGGGGAGGGCAATGAGCAGTTCTTC
CASSVNGGEGNEQFF
>-|TRBV10-3|16|many|TRBJ1-1
TGTGCCATCAGTGAGTCGAAGGGAAGGGGCGTCACTGAAGCTTTCTTT
CAISESKGRGVTEAFF
>-|TRBV12-3/TRBV12-4|16|many|TRBJ1-1
TGTGCCAGCAGAACAGGGAAGGGTGGGGTGAACACTGAAGCTTTCTTT
CASRTGKGGVNTEAFF
>-|TRBV10-3|13|few|TRBJ2-7
TGTGCCATCAGTGTTGCGGGTTACTACGAGCAGTGCTTC
CAISVAGYYEQCF
>-|TRBV2|15|-|TRBJ1-5
TGTGCCAGCCGCCGCAGGGGTCGCGAGAATCAGCCCCAGCATTTT
CASRRRGRENQPQHF